Listed below are T cell receptor beta chains from one sample, sequenced in a study of T cell changes during pregnancy in multiple sclerosis. The data were produced by immunoSEQ multiplex PCR, yet TCRdb's version contains in-frame clones alone and is incomplete. This table holds about 40,000 clones, approximately 89% found once. Here the sequenced sample was CD4+ T cells from peripheral blood mononuclear cells, taken in the first trimester of pregnancy. The receptors here all came from a female donor with multiple sclerosis, enrolled in a pregnancy study. Each CDR3 is given with its conserved first and last residue. D genes are given only for firm matches. Size values are once, few and many counts, or a class for expanded clones, and some rows have none.

few | TRBJ1-2 | TRBV27 | - | TGTGCCAGCAGTTTCGGTAATGGCTACACCTTC | CASSFGNGYTF
- | TRBJ2-3 | TRBV13 | TRBD2 | TGTGCCAGCAGCGCCGAGACTAGCGGGACAGTCTCAATTGGGCAGTATTTT | CASSAETSGTVSIGQYF
- | TRBJ2-2 | TRBV23-1 | TRBD1 | TGCGCCAGCAGTTCTCTAGGGACAGGGGCTGGGAGGGAGCTGTTTTTT | CASSSLGTGAGRELFF
- | TRBJ1-4 | TRBV7-2 | - | TGTGCCAGCAGCTTAGTCCAGATCTCCGAAAAACTGTTTTTT | CASSLVQISEKLFF
- | TRBJ1-1 | TRBV29-1 | - | TGCAGCGTTGAGACTGTGAACACTGAAGCTTTCTTT | CSVETVNTEAFF
- | TRBJ2-3 | TRBV2 | TRBD2 | TGTGCCAGCAGTCTAGCGGGTGGCACAGATACGCAGTATTTT | CASSLAGGTDTQYF
- | TRBJ1-5 | TRBV5-8 | - | TGTGCCAGCAGCTTGGAGACAGCGAGTTATAGCAATCAGCCCCAGCATTTT | CASSLETASYSNQPQHF
- | TRBJ1-2 | TRBV13 | TRBD1 | TGTGCCAGCAGCTCAGGACAGGGAGCTTATGGCTACACCTTC | CASSSGQGAYGYTF
few | TRBJ1-1 | TRBV5-1 | - | TGCGCCAGCAGCTTGGTTCAGGGTGGGAACACTGAAGCTTTCTTT | CASSLVQGGNTEAFF
- | TRBJ2-7 | TRBV7-2 | TRBD2 | TGTGCCAGCAGCTTAATAGCGGGAGGGCCGCTCGAGCAGTACTTC | CASSLIAGGPLEQYF
- | TRBJ2-5 | TRBV5-1 | - | TGCGCCAGCAGCTTACAGGAGGGCGGAGAGACCCAGTACTTC | CASSLQEGGETQYF
- | TRBJ2-5 | TRBV7-2 | - | TGTGCCAGCAGCTTAGATGGGACAAGTGAGACCCAGTACTTC | CASSLDGTSETQYF
- | TRBJ1-1 | TRBV5-4 | - | TGTGCCAGCAGCTTGGCAGGGTGGGACACTGAAGCTTTCTTT | CASSLAGWDTEAFF
once | TRBJ1-1 | TRBV6-5 | - | TGTGCCAGCAGTTACTTTGAAGGGGTGGACACTGAAGCTTTCTTT | CASSYFEGVDTEAFF
- | TRBJ2-3 | TRBV9 | TRBD1 | TGTGCCAGCAGCCCATATATCCCGGGACAGGGGGCAGATACGCAGTATTTT | CASSPYIPGQGADTQYF
- | TRBJ2-3 | TRBV6-6 | - | TGTGCCAGCACAAGAGGGAGGTCTTCGCCTCCAGATACGCAGTATTTT | CASTRGRSSPPDTQYF
- | TRBJ2-5 | TRBV5-1 | - | TGCGCCAGCAGCTTGGGTAGACCGGCGGACCAAGAGACCCAGTACTTC | CASSLGRPADQETQYF
- | TRBJ1-5 | TRBV28 | - | TGTGCCAGCTTGGGGGGGGGTGGCAATCAGCCCCAGCATTTT | CASLGGGGNQPQHF
- | TRBJ2-2 | TRBV9 | - | TGTGCCAGCAGCCCCACGACTTCTTACACCGGGGAGCTGTTTTTT | CASSPTTSYTGELFF
- | TRBJ2-7 | TRBV28 | - | TGTGCCAGCCGGAGGCAACACTCCTACGAGCAGTACTTC | CASRRQHSYEQYF
- | TRBJ2-5 | TRBV9 | - | TGTGCCAGCAGCGTTTCTGGCGGGATCCCAGAGACCCAGTACTTC | CASSVSGGIPETQYF
- | TRBJ2-1 | TRBV6-5 | TRBD2 | TGTGCCAGCAGTCGCGCGGGAGTCTCCTACAATGAGCAGTTCTTC | CASSRAGVSYNEQFF
- | TRBJ2-7 | TRBV6-5 | - | TGTGCCAGCAGTTACTTCGACGAGCAGTACTTC | CASSYFDEQYF
- | TRBJ2-1 | TRBV7-3 | TRBD1 | TGTGCCAGCAGCTTACAAGCTGACAGGGGATGGAATGAGCAGTTCTTC | CASSLQADRGWNEQFF
- | TRBJ1-3 | TRBV10-3 | TRBD1 | TGTGCCATCAGTGGTTCAGGGACAGGGGCTGGAAACACCATATATTTT | CAISGSGTGAGNTIYF
- | TRBJ2-2 | TRBV5-4 | TRBD2 | TGTGCCAGCAGCTCCGTAGCGGGAGCCGGGGAGCTGTTTTTT | CASSSVAGAGELFF
- | TRBJ2-2 | TRBV7-2 | TRBD2 | TGTGCCAGCAGCTCAATATCTAGCGGGAGGATTGGCGGGGAGCTGTTTTTT | CASSSISSGRIGGELFF
- | TRBJ1-5 | TRBV6-5 | - | TGTGCCAGCAGTTCCAGGTGGTCCCCTCGCAATCAGCCCCAGCATTTT | CASSSRWSPRNQPQHF
many | TRBJ1-1 | TRBV6-5 | - | TGTGCCAGCAGTTACTCCCCAGGGCTGAACACTGAAGCTTTCTTT | CASSYSPGLNTEAFF
once | TRBJ2-7 | TRBV7-9 | TRBD2 | TGTGCCAGCAGCCCACGACTAGCGGGAGATTACTACGAGCAGTACTTC | CASSPRLAGDYYEQYF
- | TRBJ2-3 | TRBV9 | - | TGTGCCAGCAGCGTAGGTGGCAGGGATAGCACAGATACGCAGTATTTT | CASSVGGRDSTDTQYF
- | TRBJ2-3 | TRBV4-1 | TRBD2 | TGCGCCAGCAGCCAATCACCTAGCGGGGGGATCACAGATACGCAGTATTTT | CASSQSPSGGITDTQYF
- | TRBJ2-5 | TRBV5-1 | TRBD2 | TGCGCCAGCAGCTTGGTGACTAGCGGTGAGACCCAGTACTTC | CASSLVTSGETQYF
- | TRBJ2-7 | TRBV5-1 | - | TGCGCCAGCAGCCCCCAGTCCGGGACATTCTCCTACGAGCAGTACTTC | CASSPQSGTFSYEQYF
- | TRBJ1-2 | TRBV7-9 | TRBD1 | TGTGCCAGCAGCTTAGGGGACAGGGCCAGTAACTATGGCTACACCTTC | CASSLGDRASNYGYTF
- | TRBJ2-6 | TRBV27 | - | TGTGCCAGCAGTCCTTTAGGGGGAGGGTATGGGGCCAACGTCCTGACTTTC | CASSPLGGGYGANVLTF
- | TRBJ2-3 | TRBV10-3 | TRBD2 | TGTGCCATCAGTGAGGGGGTAGCGGGGGCAGATACGCAGTATTTT | CAISEGVAGADTQYF
- | TRBJ1-4 | TRBV6-5 | - | TGTGCCAGCAGGGTAGGGGGACCGGGGGAAAAACTGTTTTTT | CASRVGGPGEKLFF
- | TRBJ2-1 | TRBV25-1 | - | TGTGCCAGCAGTATAGCGGAATTCAATGAGCAGTTCTTC | CASSIAEFNEQFF
- | TRBJ2-1 | TRBV2 | - | TGTGCCAGCAGTGCACAGGGACACTACAATGAGCAGTTCTTC | CASSAQGHYNEQFF
- | TRBJ1-5 | TRBV11-2 | - | TGTGCCAGCAGCTTAGATGGGGAGGGCAGTCAGCCCCAGCATTTT | CASSLDGEGSQPQHF
- | TRBJ2-3 | TRBV7-2 | TRBD2 | TGTGCCAGCAGCAGACGACTAGCGGCAAGCACAGATACGCAGTATTTT | CASSRRLAASTDTQYF
- | TRBJ2-3 | TRBV4-1 | TRBD2 | TGCGCCAGCAGCCAAGAGTATCTAGCGGGAGCCAATACGCAGTATTTT | CASSQEYLAGANTQYF
- | TRBJ1-2 | TRBV16 | TRBD1 | TGTGCCAGCAGCCAATTAGGGACAGGGATGTATGGCTACACCTTC | CASSQLGTGMYGYTF
- | TRBJ2-5 | TRBV6-1 | TRBD2 | TGTGCCAGCAACCCTTGGCTAGCGGGCCAAGAGACCCAGTACTTC | CASNPWLAGQETQYF
- | TRBJ2-7 | TRBV4-2 | TRBD2 | TGTGCCAGCAGCCGGGCGGGCGGGACTAGGACCCACGAGCAGTACTTC | CASSRAGGTRTHEQYF
- | TRBJ2-2 | TRBV4-2 | TRBD2 | TGTGCCAGCAGCCAAGCGGGAGGTCACACCGGGGAGCTGTTTTTT | CASSQAGGHTGELFF